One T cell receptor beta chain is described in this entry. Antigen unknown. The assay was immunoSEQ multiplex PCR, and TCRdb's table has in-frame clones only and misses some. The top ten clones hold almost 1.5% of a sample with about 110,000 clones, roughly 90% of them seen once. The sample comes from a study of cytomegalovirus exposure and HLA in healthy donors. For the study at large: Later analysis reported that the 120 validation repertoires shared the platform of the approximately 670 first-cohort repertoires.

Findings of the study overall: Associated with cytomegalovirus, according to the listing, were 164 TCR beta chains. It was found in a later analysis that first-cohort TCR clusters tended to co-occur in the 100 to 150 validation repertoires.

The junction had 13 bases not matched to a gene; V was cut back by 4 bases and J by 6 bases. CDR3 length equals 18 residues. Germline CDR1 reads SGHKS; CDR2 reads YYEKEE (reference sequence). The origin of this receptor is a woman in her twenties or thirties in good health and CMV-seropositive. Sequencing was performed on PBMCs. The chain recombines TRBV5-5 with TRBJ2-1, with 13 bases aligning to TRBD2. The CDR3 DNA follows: TGTGCCAGCAGCCCGAGACCAGTACTAGCGGGGGGGCCCAATGAGCAGTTCTTC. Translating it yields CASSPRPVLAGGPNEQFF.